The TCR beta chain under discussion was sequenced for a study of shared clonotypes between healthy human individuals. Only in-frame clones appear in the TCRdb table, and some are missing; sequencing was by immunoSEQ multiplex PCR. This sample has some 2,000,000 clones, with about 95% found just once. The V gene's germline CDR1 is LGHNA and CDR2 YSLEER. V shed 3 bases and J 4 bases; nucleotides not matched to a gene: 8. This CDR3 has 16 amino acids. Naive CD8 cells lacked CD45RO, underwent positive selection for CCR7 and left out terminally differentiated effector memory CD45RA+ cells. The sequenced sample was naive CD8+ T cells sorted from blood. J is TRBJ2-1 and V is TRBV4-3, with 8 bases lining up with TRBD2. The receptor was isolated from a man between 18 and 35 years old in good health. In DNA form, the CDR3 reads TGCGCCAGCAGCCACACAAGACTAGCGCCTTACAATGAGCAGTTCTTC. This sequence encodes CASSHTRLAPYNEQFF.